Presented here are 25 T cell receptor beta chains from one specimen sequenced in a study of shared clonotypes between healthy human individuals. Using immunoSEQ multiplex PCR, the repertoire was profiled, and TCRdb retains in-frame clones only, with some absent. This table holds more than 450,000 clones, about four fifths found once. Sequenced input: PBMCs. The source of these receptors is a woman aged 35 to 49 in good health. Some clones in this sample may be carry-over from other donors' samples.

V gene TRBV7-2 combines with J gene TRBJ1-2; no reliable D call. The CDR3 is made up of 15 amino acids. CDR1 is SGHTA, CDR2 FQGNSA, per germline. Trimming cost V 3 bases and J 4 bases, with 15 bases left between them. CDR3 DNA: TGTGCCAGCAGCTTCGGTACCAACCTGCTCTATGGCTACACCTTC. It specifies CASSFGTNLLYGYTF.

The V gene is TRBV5-8, the J gene TRBJ2-4; weak D call: TRBD2 (6 bases). This CDR3 is 15 amino acids long. The germline V gene encodes CDR1 SGHTS and CDR2 YDEGEE. The V and J ends lost 4 bases and 0 bases respectively, with 11 bases between them. The CDR3 DNA is TGTGCCAGCAGCGCGGGACTGCAAGCCAAAAACATTCAGTACTTC. Translation: CASSAGLQAKNIQYF.

CDR3 sequence reads: CAWSTSGAGQPQHF. For the CDR3, the DNA is TGTGCCTGGAGTACAAGCGGGGCGGGTCAGCCCCAGCATTTT. This chain uses TRBV30 with TRBJ1-5; tentatively, D is TRBD1 (5 bases). V lost 2 bases, J lost 6 bases, and 14 bases lay in between. In germline, CDR1 is GTSNPN, CDR2 SVGIG (reference sequence). This CDR3 spans 14 amino acids.

The chain joins TRBV5-1 to TRBJ1-5, with D maybe TRBD1 (5 bases). This CDR3 region has 16 residues. V was shortened by 4 bases and J by 4 bases, with 18 bases between the two germline ends. Germline CDR1 SGHRS, CDR2 YFSETQ. CDR3 in DNA: TGCGCCAGCAGCCCGGGGACGGCAAGTCTTAATCAGCCCCAGCATTTT. Translation: CASSPGTASLNQPQHF.

V usage is TRBV2 and J usage is TRBJ1-2; maybe TRBD1 (6 bases). Germline CDR1 is SNHLY and CDR2 is FYNNEI. The CDR3 runs 14 residues. V was shortened by 8 bases and J by 3 bases, with 16 bases between the two germline ends. As DNA, the CDR3 is TGTGCCAGCGTCCGACAGGAAGTGGACTATGGCTACACCTTC. Its translation is CASVRQEVDYGYTF.

CDR3 in DNA: TGTGCCAGTAGTATTGAATGGGGCCCCTACGAGCAGTACTTC. Protein: CASSIEWGPYEQYF. This chain connects TRBV19 to TRBJ2-7; D is possibly TRBD1 (5 bases). Germline V lookup: CDR1 LNHDA, CDR2 SQIVND (reference sequence). V lost 3 bases and J lost 2, with 11 bases in between. The CDR3 runs 14 residues. The full variable domain, rest sourced from reference TRBV19 and TRBJ2-7, is DGGITQSPKYLFRKEGQNVTLSCEQNLNHDAMYWYRQDPGQGLRLIYYSQIVNDFQKGDIAEGYSVSREKKESFPLTVTSAQKNPTAFYLCASSIEWGPYEQYFGPGTRLTVT.

This sequence joins TRBV4-1 and TRBJ2-1, with TRBD2 matching 7 bases. Trimming took 3 bases from V and 0 from J; bases not matched to a gene: 5. The CDR3 covers 16 residues. The germline V gene has CDR1 MGHRA and CDR2 YSYEKL. CDR3 residues: CASSQGLKSSYNEQFF. CDR3 in DNA: TGCGCCAGCAGCCAGGGACTAAAGAGCTCCTACAATGAGCAGTTCTTC.

The rearrangement joins TRBV6-1 to TRBJ2-7; the D gene is possibly TRBD2 (5 bases). Germline CDR1 MNHNS, CDR2 SASEGT. The V end was cut by 10 bases, the J end by 3 bases, with 16 bases between. CDR3 length: 13 residues. CDR3 nucleotide sequence: TGTGCCACAGCGGTTGGGTTTTACTACGAGCAGTACTTC. Translating gives CATAVGFYYEQYF.

The CDR3, as DNA: TGTGCCAGCTCACCTAGCGGGAGTGATACGCAGTATTTT. Translated: CASSPSGSDTQYF. The chain carries TRBV18 and TRBJ2-3, with 9 bases matching TRBD2. This CDR3 is 13 amino acids long. CDR1 is KGHSH, CDR2 LQKENI, per germline. The J segment lost 6 bases and the V segment lost 3 bases, leaving 1 base of the junction unmatched. Drawing the rest from reference TRBV18 and TRBJ2-3, the complete variable domain is NAGVMQNPRHLVRRRGQEARLRCSPMKGHSHVYWYRQLPEEGLKFMVYLQKENIIDESGMPKERFSAEFPKEGPSILRIQQVVRGDSAAYFCASSPSGSDTQYFGPGTRLTVL.

The J gene is TRBJ1-2, the V gene TRBV30, with a possible D match to TRBD1 (6 bases). Per germline, CDR1 GTSNPN and CDR2 SVGIG (reference sequence). Trimming shortened V by 4 bases and J by 8 bases, and 26 bases separated the two germline ends. The CDR3 sequence is 16 residues long. CDR3 coding DNA: TGTGCCTGGACCGATGACAGGTGGGGGGATTCCAAGGGCTACACCTTC. Translating gives CAWTDDRWGDSKGYTF.

V and J are TRBV30 and TRBJ2-5, with 12 bases that match TRBD2. Germline V gives CDR1 GTSNPN, CDR2 SVGIG (reference sequence). The trim removed 0 bases at V and 4 bases at J, leaving 3 bases unmatched. The CDR3 consists of 15 residues. The CDR3 bases are TGTGCCTGGAGTGTTAGGACTAGCGGGACAGAGACCCAGTACTTC. It codes for CAWSVRTSGTETQYF.

V gene TRBV5-1 combines with J gene TRBJ2-1, with no clear D. The germline V gene encodes CDR1 SGHRS and CDR2 YFSETQ. This CDR3 region has 14 residues. The V gene lost 0 bases and the J gene lost 5 bases, with 9 bases spanning the gap. The CDR3 spells CASSLGPINNEQFF. CDR3 sequence (DNA): TGCGCCAGCAGCTTGGGTCCAATCAACAATGAGCAGTTCTTC.

The genes are TRBV5-1 and TRBJ2-5; 8 positions agree with TRBD1. V shed 2 bases, J shed 5 bases, and the junction held 5 bases outside the gene matches. Germline V gene sequence: CDR1 SGHRS, CDR2 YFSETQ. The CDR3 is 14 amino acids. CDR3 sequence (DNA): TGCGCCAGCAGCTTCCGACAGGGGCTGGAGACCCAGTACTTC. This encodes CASSFRQGLETQYF.

This chain connects TRBV5-4 to TRBJ1-6, with 8 nucleotides matching TRBD1. Looked up from germline, CDR1 is SGHNT and CDR2 is YYREEE (reference sequence). J lost 9 bases, V lost 5 bases, and 13 bases had no gene match. This CDR3 region has 16 residues. CDR3 region: CASRSLSRGQSSPLHF. The CDR3 nucleotides read TGTGCCAGCAGGTCCTTGAGCAGGGGGCAGAGTTCACCCCTCCACTTT. The variable domain in full, with the rest retrieved from reference TRBV5-4 and TRBJ1-6, is ETGVTQSPTHLIKTRGQQVTLRCSSQSGHNTVSWYQQALGQGPQFIFQYYREEENGRGNFPPRFSGLQFPNYSSELNVNALELDDSALYLCASRSLSRGQSSPLHFGNGTRLTVT.

This chain uses TRBV7-6 with TRBJ2-2; TRBD2 might be the D (5 bases). The V and J ends lost 5 bases and 4 bases respectively, with 11 bases between them. The CDR3 has 14 amino acids. Germline CDR1 SGHVS, CDR2 FNYEAQ. The CDR3 loop reads CASSGIGVTGELFF. DNA of the CDR3: TGTGCCAGCAGCGGCATCGGGGTCACCGGGGAGCTGTTTTTT.

This clone occurred a few times. This sample also contains other DNA sequences that code for the same CDR3. The chain uses TRBV5-1 and TRBJ1-1, with D perhaps matching TRBD1 (6 bases). The CDR3 consists of 14 residues. Trimming left V 0 bases short and J 6 bases short, with 12 bases between. Germline values: CDR1 SGHRS, CDR2 YFSETQ. The CDR3 region is CASSLEAGVAEAFF. Here the CDR3 DNA reads TGCGCCAGCAGCTTGGAGGCAGGGGTGGCTGAAGCTTTCTTT.

The rearrangement joins TRBV7-3 to TRBJ2-3; TRBD2 aligns across 7 bases. Trimming at V came to 5 bases and at J to 5 bases, leaving 7 bases not matched to a gene. Per the germline V gene, CDR1 is SGHTA and CDR2 is FQGTGA. CDR3 length equals 14 residues. CDR3 sequence (DNA): TGTGCCAGCAGCCCCGGACTAGTACAAGATACGCAGTATTTT. Translated, it gives CASSPGLVQDTQYF.

This sequence joins TRBV12-5 and TRBJ2-1; 10 bases align to TRBD2. J gave up 8 bases and V 2 bases, and 6 bases lay outside the gene matches. Germline CDR1 is LGHNT and CDR2 is FRNRAP. This CDR3 contains 15 residues. The CDR3 is CASGLFGLAGDEQFF. The CDR3 nucleotides are TGTGCTAGTGGTTTGTTTGGGCTAGCGGGAGATGAGCAGTTCTTC.

The genes are TRBV5-4 and TRBJ1-2; 11 bases map to TRBD1. This CDR3 contains 15 residues. Germline values: CDR1 SGHNT, CDR2 YYREEE (reference sequence). The J segment lost 7 bases and the V segment lost 6 bases, leaving 11 bases of the junction unmatched. The CDR3 loop is CASTPPGQGASGYTF. The CDR3 nucleotides read TGTGCCAGCACCCCGCCTGGACAGGGGGCTAGTGGCTACACCTTC. Full variable domain (outside the CDR3, taken from reference TRBV5-4 and TRBJ1-2): ETGVTQSPTHLIKTRGQQVTLRCSSQSGHNTVSWYQQALGQGPQFIFQYYREEENGRGNFPPRFSGLQFPNYSSELNVNALELDDSALYLCASTPPGQGASGYTFGSGTRLTVV.

This clone was recorded a few times. The chain uses TRBV9 and TRBJ1-2, with no clear D. The germline gives CDR1 SGDLS, CDR2 YYNGEE. The germline V and J ends were trimmed by 0 bases and 3 bases, with 9 bases remaining between them. The CDR3 is made up of 14 amino acids. CDR3 coding DNA: TGTGCCAGCAGCGTAGGGATCGACGACTATGGCTACACCTTC. Translation gives CASSVGIDDYGYTF.

The CDR3 sequence: CAISPESYNEQFF. The CDR3 coding sequence is TGTGCCATCAGTCCGGAGTCGTACAATGAGCAGTTCTTC. The chain couples TRBV10-3 to TRBJ2-1, with D hard to call. Trimming left V 5 bases short and J 4 bases short, with 9 bases between. The germline gives CDR1 ENHRY, CDR2 SYGVKD. The CDR3 covers 13 residues.

The chain uses TRBV5-1 and TRBJ2-2, with 13 bases lining up with TRBD2. V dropped 2 bases and J dropped 6; count of bases not matched to a gene: 13. The V gene's germline CDR1 is SGHRS and CDR2 YFSETQ. CDR3 length: 19 residues. For the CDR3, the DNA is TGCGCCAGCAGCTTCCCAGGCGGACTAGCGGGAGAGGCCGCCGGGGAGCTGTTTTTT. Translation gives CASSFPGGLAGEAAGELFF.

V usage is TRBV19 and J usage is TRBJ2-7; D is tentatively TRBD1 or TRBD2 (5 bases each). Trimming left V 1 base short and J 3 bases short, with 10 bases between. Germline lookup yields CDR1 LNHDA and CDR2 SQIVND (reference sequence). This CDR3 is 14 amino acids long. CDR3 nucleotides: TGTGCCAGTAGTATAGGGGGGACCCACTACGAGCAGTACTTC. Protein: CASSIGGTHYEQYF. The full variable domain, its missing parts supplied by reference TRBV19 and TRBJ2-7, is DGGITQSPKYLFRKEGQNVTLSCEQNLNHDAMYWYRQDPGQGLRLIYYSQIVNDFQKGDIAEGYSVSREKKESFPLTVTSAQKNPTAFYLCASSIGGTHYEQYFGPGTRLTVT.

The chain joins TRBV28 to TRBJ2-3, with a weak D call TRBD1 (5 bases). Trimming cost V 3 bases and J 1 base, with 11 bases left between them. CDR3 length: 15 residues. CDR1 MDHEN and CDR2 SYDVKM come from the germline V gene. The CDR3 spells CASSFGATRTDTQYF. The CDR3, as DNA: TGTGCCAGCAGTTTTGGGGCAACCCGCACAGATACGCAGTATTTT.

The chain combines TRBV5-1 with TRBJ2-3, with D maybe TRBD2 (6 bases). The germline V gene has CDR1 SGHRS and CDR2 YFSETQ. This CDR3 comprises 14 residues. V lost 0 bases and J 4 bases, leaving 9 bases between the germline ends. CDR3 nucleotide sequence: TGCGCCAGCAGCTTGGGAGCTAGCGCAGATACGCAGTATTTT. It translates to CASSLGASADTQYF.